Below, one T cell receptor (beta chain) is given with its context. This sample was taken from a study of blood T cells in healthy people across ages. The V gene's germline CDR1 is SGHTA and CDR2 FQGNSA. The CDR3 runs to 15 residues. The ends lost 2 bases at V and 5 bases at J; junction bases unmatched: 6. The use of a sample-barcoded 5' primer and a J-beta primer mix characterized a second PCR of roughly 6 to 11 cycles. TCRdb fed the 5' RACE reads into MiXCR, producing one record per CDR3 protein. The repertoire holds 730,000 or so distinct CDR3 sequences, about 42% seen once, with 20% to 25% in the top ten.

The chain has TRBV7-2 and TRBJ2-5; TRBD2 matches at 9 bases. The receptor was derived from an older woman in good health. Source material: blood. The CDR3 loop reads CASSLSSGSGETQYF. The DNA of the CDR3 is TGTGCCAGCAGCTTAAGTAGCGGGAGTGGGGAGACCCAGTACTTC.